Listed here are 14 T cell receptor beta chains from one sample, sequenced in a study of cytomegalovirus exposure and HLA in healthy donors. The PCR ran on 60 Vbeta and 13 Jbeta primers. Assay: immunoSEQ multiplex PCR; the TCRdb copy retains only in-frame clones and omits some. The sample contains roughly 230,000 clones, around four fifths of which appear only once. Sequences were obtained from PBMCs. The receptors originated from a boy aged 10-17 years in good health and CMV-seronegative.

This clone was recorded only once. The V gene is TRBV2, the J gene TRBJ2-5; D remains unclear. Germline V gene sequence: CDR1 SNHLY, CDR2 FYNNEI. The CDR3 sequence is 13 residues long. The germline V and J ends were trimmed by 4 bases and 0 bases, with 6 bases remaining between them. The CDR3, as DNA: TGTGCCAGCAGTGTCAGGCACCAAGAGACCCAGTACTTC. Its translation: CASSVRHQETQYF. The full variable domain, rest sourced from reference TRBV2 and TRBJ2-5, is EPEVTQTPSHQVTQMGQEVILRCVPISNHLYFYWYRQILGQKVEFLVSFYNNEISEKSEIFDDQFSVERPDGSNFTLKIRSTKLEDSAMYFCASSVRHQETQYFGPGTRLLVL.

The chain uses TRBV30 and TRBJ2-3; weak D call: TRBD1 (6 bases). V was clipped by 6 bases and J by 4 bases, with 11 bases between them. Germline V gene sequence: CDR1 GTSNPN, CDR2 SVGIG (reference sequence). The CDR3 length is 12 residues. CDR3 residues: CACTRGPDTQYF. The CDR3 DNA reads TGTGCCTGTACCAGGGGCCCAGATACGCAGTATTTT.

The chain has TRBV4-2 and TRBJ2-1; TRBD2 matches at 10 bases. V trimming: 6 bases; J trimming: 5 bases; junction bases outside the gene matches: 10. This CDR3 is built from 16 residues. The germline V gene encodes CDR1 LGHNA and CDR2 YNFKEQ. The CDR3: CASRERGGLRNNEQFF. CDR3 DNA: TGTGCCAGCAGGGAGCGGGGGGGCCTTCGGAACAATGAGCAGTTCTTC.

The CDR3 loop is CAWSVYRDGYTF. The CDR3 DNA is TGTGCCTGGAGTGTATACAGGGATGGCTACACCTTC. V is TRBV30 and J is TRBJ1-2; a possible D gene is TRBD1 (6 bases). Looked up from germline, CDR1 is GTSNPN and CDR2 is SVGIG (reference sequence). Trimming shortened V by 0 bases and J by 6 bases, and 8 bases separated the two germline ends. This CDR3 spans 12 amino acids. Filled out from reference TRBV30 and TRBJ1-2, the complete variable domain reads SQTIHQWPATLVQPVGSPLSLECTVEGTSNPNLYWYRQAAGRGLQLLFYSVGIGQISSEVPQNLSASRPQDRQFILSSKKLLLSDSGFYLCAWSVYRDGYTFGSGTRLTVV.

The CDR3 nucleotides read TGTGCCAGCAGCTTAGCCCCCCAGGCTTCCAGGTTTTATCCCTACGAGCAGTACTTC. Translation gives CASSLAPQASRFYPYEQYF. The V and J genes are TRBV11-2 and TRBJ2-7; D call uncertain. V lost 1 base to trimming and J lost 2 bases, with 24 bases between them. The CDR3 spans 19 residues. CDR1 and CDR2 from the germline V gene are SGHAT and FQNNGV.

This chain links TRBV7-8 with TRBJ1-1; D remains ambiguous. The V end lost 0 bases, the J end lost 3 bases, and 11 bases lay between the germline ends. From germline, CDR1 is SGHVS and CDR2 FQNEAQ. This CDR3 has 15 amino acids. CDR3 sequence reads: CASSLARAFDTEAFF. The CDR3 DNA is TGTGCCAGCAGCTTAGCGAGGGCTTTCGACACTGAAGCTTTCTTT.

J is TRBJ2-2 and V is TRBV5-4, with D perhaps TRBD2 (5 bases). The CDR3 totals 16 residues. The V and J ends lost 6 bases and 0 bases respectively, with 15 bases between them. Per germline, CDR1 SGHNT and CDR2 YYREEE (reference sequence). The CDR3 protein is CASTPYPGTNTGELFF. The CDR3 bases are TGTGCCAGCACCCCGTACCCGGGAACGAACACCGGGGAGCTGTTTTTT.

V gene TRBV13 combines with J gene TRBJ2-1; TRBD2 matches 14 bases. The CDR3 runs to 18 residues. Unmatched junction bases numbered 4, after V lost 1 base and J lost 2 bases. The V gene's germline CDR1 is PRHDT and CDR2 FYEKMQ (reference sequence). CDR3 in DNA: TGTGCCAGCAGCTTAGAGGAGACTAGCGGGAGGGCCTACAATGAGCAGTTCTTC. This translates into CASSLEETSGRAYNEQFF.

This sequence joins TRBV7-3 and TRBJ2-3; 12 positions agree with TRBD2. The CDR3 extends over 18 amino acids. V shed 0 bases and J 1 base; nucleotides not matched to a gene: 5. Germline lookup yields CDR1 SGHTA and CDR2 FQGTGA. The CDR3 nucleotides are TGTGCCAGCAGCTTAACAGCCACTAGCGGGGGGCGCACAGATACGCAGTATTTT. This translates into CASSLTATSGGRTDTQYF.

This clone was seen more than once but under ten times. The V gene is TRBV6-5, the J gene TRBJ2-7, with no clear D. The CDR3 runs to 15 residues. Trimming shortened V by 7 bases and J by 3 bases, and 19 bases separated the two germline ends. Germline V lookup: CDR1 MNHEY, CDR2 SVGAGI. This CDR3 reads CASKITLGPNYEQYF. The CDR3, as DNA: TGTGCCAGCAAAATTACACTGGGCCCCAACTACGAGCAGTACTTC.

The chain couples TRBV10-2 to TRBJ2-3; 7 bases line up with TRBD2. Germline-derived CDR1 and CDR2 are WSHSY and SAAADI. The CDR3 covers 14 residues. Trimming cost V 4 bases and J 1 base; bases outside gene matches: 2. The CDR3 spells CASSGAGGTDTQYF. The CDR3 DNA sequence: TGCGCCAGCAGTGGGGCGGGGGGCACAGATACGCAGTATTTT.

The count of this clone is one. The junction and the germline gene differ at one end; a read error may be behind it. DNA for the CDR3: TGTGCCAGTAGTATACCAGCGGGGCCCAATTTAGTGAATTTT. Protein sequence: CASSIPAGPNLVNF. The chain carries TRBV19 and TRBJ2-3; the match to TRBD2 covers 7 bases. CDR3 length: 14 residues. Germline assignment: CDR1 LNHDA and CDR2 SQIVND (reference sequence).

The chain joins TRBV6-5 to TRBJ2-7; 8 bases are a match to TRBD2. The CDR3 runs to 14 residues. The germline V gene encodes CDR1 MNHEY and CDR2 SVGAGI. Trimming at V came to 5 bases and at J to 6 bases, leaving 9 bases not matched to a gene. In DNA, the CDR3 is TGTGCCAGCAGTCGCGGGGGGCGAGGGCTCGAGCAGTACTTC. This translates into CASSRGGRGLEQYF.

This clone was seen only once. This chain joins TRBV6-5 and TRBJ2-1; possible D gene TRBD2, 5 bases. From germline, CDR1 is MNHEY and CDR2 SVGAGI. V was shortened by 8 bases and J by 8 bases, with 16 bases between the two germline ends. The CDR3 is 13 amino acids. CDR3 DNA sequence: TGTGCCAGCGGGGAGCAACTTGCAGATGAGCAGTTCTTC. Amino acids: CASGEQLADEQFF.